These 7 T cell receptor beta chains share one sample of origin, sequenced in a study of T cells in Graves' hyperthyroidism and ophthalmopathy (dated by TCRdb to about 2019). The library was prepared using multiplex PCR. Sequencing took place on an Illumina HiSeq 2000. TCR beta CDR3 regions were amplified from RNA transcripts. The first round of RT-PCR for the TCR CDR3 was performed with the HTBI primer set and the Qiagen OneStep RT-PCR kit. TCRdb reprocessing: public reads trimmed at Q25 with fastp, clones called with MiXCR, in-frame beta chains kept. A single entry per CDR3 protein holds the most common genes and DNA from its merged rows. Within this sample are 600,000 to 800,000 distinct CDR3 sequences, with roughly 32% of them counted one time only. In total, the top ten clones hold roughly 30% of the sample. Sequenced input: blood. The receptor source for this set is a woman aged 40 to 50 with Graves' hyperthyroidism.

This clonotype was counted ten times or more. The chain recombines TRBV2 with TRBJ1-2; D possibly corresponds to TRBD1 (6 bases). This CDR3 spans 15 amino acids. Germline CDR1 and CDR2: SNHLY and FYNNEI. Trimming stripped 0 bases from V and 4 bases from J, with 12 bases between. This CDR3 reads CASSEAQGQPYGYTF. As DNA, the CDR3 is TGTGCCAGCAGTGAAGCGCAGGGGCAGCCCTATGGCTACACCTTC.

This clonotype was observed a single time. The rearrangement joins TRBV7-2 to TRBJ2-5; perhaps D is TRBD1 or TRBD2 (5 bases each). From germline, CDR1 is SGHTA and CDR2 FQGNSA. Trimming took off 0 bases at V and 1 base at J, with 12 bases between the two ends. The CDR3 spans 16 residues. The CDR3 nucleotides are TGTGCCAGCAGCTTAGCTGTAGCCGGGACCCAAGAGACCCAGTACTTC. Its protein is CASSLAVAGTQETQYF.

This chain links TRBV7-9 with TRBJ2-7; 11 bases are shared with TRBD2. Germline CDR1 SEHNR, CDR2 FQNEAQ (reference sequence). V shed 6 bases and J 0 bases; nucleotides not matched to a gene: 4. The CDR3 has 15 amino acids. The CDR3, as DNA: TGTGCCAGCAGTCGTAGCGGGGGGGGCTCCTACGAGCAGTACTTC. Protein sequence: CASSRSGGGSYEQYF.

Ten or more counts support this clonotype. The chain has TRBV19 and TRBJ2-7; D gene uncertain. Germline CDR1 is LNHDA and CDR2 is SQIVND (reference sequence). The CDR3 extends over 11 amino acids. Trimming removed 4 bases from V and 3 bases from J, with 4 bases in between. The CDR3 loop reads CASSTDYEQYF. The CDR3 bases are TGTGCCAGTAGTACCGACTACGAGCAGTACTTC.

About this clonotype: A clone one base away is much larger, so this may be a read error. J is TRBJ1-3 and V is TRBV14; the D is unclear. Germline V lookup: CDR1 SGHDN, CDR2 FVKESK. V shed 8 bases and J shed 0 bases, with 14 bases lying between them. CDR3 length: 15 amino acids. CDR3: CASGPTMNSGNTIYF. The CDR3 bases are TGTGCCAGCGGCCCGACGATGAACTCTGGAAACACCATATATTTT. The whole variable domain, filled in from reference TRBV14 and TRBJ1-3, reads EAGVTQFPSHSVIEKGQTVTLRCDPISGHDNLYWYRRVMGKEIKFLLHFVKESKQDESGMPNNRFLAERTGGTYSTLKVQPAELEDSGVYFCASGPTMNSGNTIYFGEGSWLTVV.

The table lists this clonotype with a few counts. J is TRBJ1-5 and V is TRBV20-1, with TRBD1 identical over 10 bases. The J segment lost 2 bases and the V segment lost 5 bases, leaving 9 bases of the junction unmatched. Germline V gene data show CDR1 as DFQATT and CDR2 as SNEGSKA (reference sequence). This CDR3 spans 16 amino acids. In DNA, the CDR3 is TGCAGTGCTCCGACTTCCGGGACAGGGGGCAATCAGCCCCAGCATTTT. This sequence encodes CSAPTSGTGGNQPQHF.

The sample holds many counts of this clonotype. The genes are TRBV24-1 and TRBJ1-6, with a weak D call TRBD1 (6 bases). Per germline, CDR1 KGHDR and CDR2 SFDVKD. The CDR3 sequence is 14 residues long. The V end lost 4 bases, the J end lost 10 bases, and 13 bases lay between the germline ends. Written as DNA, the CDR3 is TGTGCCACCAGTGACCACAGGGAGAACTCACCCCTCCACTTT. This translates into CATSDHRENSPLHF.